The sequence of this T cell receptor beta chain was determined in a study of vaccination effects on CD4 cells after COVID-19. Overall study context: All study participants received two doses of BNT162b2 or mRNA-1273 vaccine. Findings of the study overall: Substantial clonal contraction characterized both infection- and vaccine-induced clones late after vaccination. A shortage of convalescent patients and an absence of early post-infection timepoints characterized the study.

A roughly 10-day culture period preceded the isolation of CD4+ T cells. Note on this clone: The target antigen is unknown.

V lost 4 bases and J lost 7, with 9 bases in between. This CDR3 region has 12 residues. Looked up from germline, CDR1 is SGHKS and CDR2 is YYEKEE (reference sequence). Clones were read by immunoSEQ multiplex PCR, and TCRdb kept only the in-frame ones, dropping some. The sample lists tens of thousands of clones, approximately 67% occurring once. The clonotype comes from a human donor who received a COVID-19 vaccine. Source: CD4+ T cells from PBMCs cultured without peptide, taken before COVID-19 vaccination. This rearrangement joins TRBV5-5 to TRBJ2-1; tentative D call: TRBD2 (6 bases). CDR3 region: CASSIGGNEQFF. The CDR3 DNA is TGTGCCAGCAGCATTGGGGGGAATGAGCAGTTCTTC.